This record looks at one T cell receptor (beta chain) sequence and its context. Its specificity is unknown. Each patient relapsed following autologous stem cell transplantation, and prior brentuximab vedotin exposure differed. The data were obtained in a study of PD-1 blockade in classical Hodgkin lymphoma. Study-wide results and caveats: Diminished baseline TCR diversity has been reported in newly diagnosed patients relative to healthy donors.

The protocol was immunoSEQ multiplex PCR, while the TCRdb copy is restricted to in-frame clones and leaves out a portion. The table lists 25,000 to 30,000 clones, less than 80% of them singletons. The germline V gene encodes CDR1 LNHDA and CDR2 SQIVND (reference sequence). J lost 1 base, V lost 9 bases, and 9 bases had no gene match. The CDR3 extends over 15 amino acids. The sequence derives from a human donor with classical Hodgkin lymphoma. V and J are TRBV19 and TRBJ2-7, with TRBD1 identical over 10 bases. Specimen: peripheral blood mononuclear cells (PBMCs), collected before the second cycle of nivolumab. CDR3 in DNA: TGTGCCAGCCGCAAGAGGGGACAGGGGTCCTACGAGCAGTACTTC. This sequence encodes CASRKRGQGSYEQYF.